A single sample gave rise to the 28 T cell receptor beta chains below, sequenced in a study of blood T cells in healthy people across ages. Alongside a J-beta primer mix, a sample-barcoded 5' primer served in a second PCR lasting roughly 6 to 11 cycles. One entry per CDR3 protein, called by TCRdb with MiXCR from the 5' RACE reads. Altogether 1,500,000 or so distinct CDR3 sequences are present, approximately 59% being singletons, with the ten largest covering 6.7%. The specimen was blood. The receptors were sampled from a man between 18 and 29 years old in good health.

The chain employs TRBV6-5 and TRBJ2-7, with D tentatively TRBD1 (5 bases). Germline values: CDR1 MNHEY, CDR2 SVGAGI. CDR3 length equals 16 residues. V lost 0 bases and J 3 bases, leaving 15 bases between the germline ends. The CDR3: CASSYSYSAGNYEQYF. The CDR3 DNA follows: TGTGCCAGCAGTTACTCGTATTCGGCAGGGAACTACGAGCAGTACTTC.

The chain uses TRBV20-1 and TRBJ1-1; D not certain. CDR3 size: 12 residues. Germline V gene data show CDR1 as DFQATT and CDR2 as SNEGSKA (reference sequence). Trimming left V 4 bases short and J 1 base short, with 7 bases between. CDR3 residues: CSATGENTEAFF. Written as DNA, the CDR3 is TGCAGTGCTACAGGTGAGAACACTGAAGCTTTCTTT.

Only a few counts were recorded for this clonotype. The chain couples TRBV20-1 to TRBJ2-4, with 7 bases aligning to TRBD2. The CDR3 contains 13 residues. Losses at the gene ends were 6 bases for V and 6 bases for J; bases not matched to a gene: 8. Germline V CDR1 and CDR2: DFQATT, SNEGSKA (reference sequence). DNA for the CDR3: TGCAGTGCACCGAACGGACTAGTAAACATTCAGTACTTC. Its translation is CSAPNGLVNIQYF.

J is TRBJ2-6 and V is TRBV4-3; tentatively, D is TRBD1 or TRBD2 (6 bases each). V lost 0 bases, J lost 1 base, and 16 bases lay in between. There are 19 residues in the CDR3. CDR1 is LGHNA and CDR2 is YSLEER in the germline V gene. CDR3 bases: TGCGCCAGCAGCCAAGAAATCGGCGGAGGGGGGTCTGGGGCCAACGTCCTGACTTTC. Amino acids: CASSQEIGGGGSGANVLTF.

This clonotype has only one observation. J is TRBJ2-4 and V is TRBV18; possible D gene TRBD1, 6 bases. The CDR3 consists of 15 residues. V lost 2 bases and J 6 bases, leaving 14 bases between the germline ends. CDR1 is KGHSH, CDR2 LQKENI, per germline. The CDR3 is CASSPNPGHVNIQYF. The CDR3 DNA follows: TGTGCCAGCTCACCAAACCCGGGACATGTAAACATTCAGTACTTC.

This clonotype was seen more than once but under ten times. The chain carries TRBV29-1 and TRBJ2-1; 13 bases line up with TRBD2. The germline CDR1 and CDR2 sequences are SQVTM and ANQGSEA. Losses at the gene ends were 6 bases for V and 6 bases for J; bases not matched to a gene: 11. The CDR3 is 16 amino acids. The CDR3 reads CSVNGGTSGTGNEQFF. In DNA form, the CDR3 reads TGCAGCGTGAACGGCGGGACTAGCGGGACCGGCAATGAGCAGTTCTTC.

The chain links TRBV7-9 to TRBJ1-4; D gene uncertain. Between the trimmed V and J ends, which lost 2 bases and 7 bases, there was a span of 8 bases. Germline V CDR1 and CDR2: SEHNR, FQNEAQ (reference sequence). This CDR3 has 13 residues. DNA of the CDR3: TGTGCCAGCAGCTTATCCCCGGCTGAAAAACTGTTTTTT. Translating it yields CASSLSPAEKLFF.

The chain couples TRBV20-1 to TRBJ2-3, with D uncertain. Trimming stripped 3 bases from V and 0 bases from J, with 10 bases between. The CDR3 runs 14 residues. The germline gives CDR1 DFQATT, CDR2 SNEGSKA (reference sequence). The CDR3 loop reads CSASGAVSTDTQYF. CDR3 in DNA: TGCAGTGCTAGCGGCGCGGTGAGCACAGATACGCAGTATTTT.

This clonotype occurred a few times. V is TRBV24-1 and J is TRBJ1-5; D not certain. Deletions cut 8 bases from V and 3 bases from J, with 19 bases between. The CDR3 loop spans 16 amino acids. The V gene's germline CDR1 is KGHDR and CDR2 SFDVKD. CDR3 in DNA: TGTGCCACCACATCGCCCGGCCCTAGGGTCAATCAGCCCCAGCATTTT. Translated: CATTSPGPRVNQPQHF.

The rearrangement joins TRBV20-1 to TRBJ2-1; perhaps TRBD2 as D (5 bases). The V gene's germline CDR1 is DFQATT and CDR2 SNEGSKA (reference sequence). With 0 bases removed from V and 7 bases from J, the gap between germline ends came to 7 bases. The CDR3 loop spans 12 amino acids. The CDR3 sequence: CSARDWRNEQFF. CDR3 in DNA: TGCAGTGCTAGAGATTGGAGGAATGAGCAGTTCTTC.

The CDR3 spells CAISYREPEGEQYF. CDR3 DNA sequence: TGTGCCATCAGCTACAGGGAGCCAGAAGGCGAGCAGTACTTC. The rearrangement uses TRBV10-3 and TRBJ2-7, with D possibly matching TRBD1 (6 bases). V was pared by 6 bases and J by 6 bases, with 18 bases between. The CDR3 runs 14 residues. Germline V lookup: CDR1 ENHRY, CDR2 SYGVKD.

V is TRBV6-2 or TRBV6-3 and J is TRBJ2-4, with D maybe TRBD1 (5 bases). V shed 7 bases and J shed 4 bases, with 44 bases lying between them. This CDR3 has 24 residues. Germline CDR1 MNHEY, CDR2 SVGEGT. The CDR3 DNA sequence: TGTGCCAGCAAAATGCTCTTGGGGCCAATCCTCTCCCAACCGTCCTACAAGGCTAAAAACATTCAGTACTTC. Translated, it gives CASKMLLGPILSQPSYKAKNIQYF.

The chain has TRBV27 and TRBJ2-6, with a weak D call TRBD2 (6 bases). Trimming took 5 bases from V and 0 from J, leaving 14 bases between them. This CDR3 is built from 17 residues. CDR1 and CDR2 from the germline V gene are MNHEY and SMNVEV (reference sequence). The CDR3 sequence is CASSVRDLVSGANVLTF. The CDR3 coding sequence is TGTGCCAGCAGTGTCCGGGACTTAGTCTCTGGGGCCAACGTCCTGACTTTC.

V gene TRBV27 combines with J gene TRBJ1-1, with 8 bases fitting TRBD1. CDR1 and CDR2 from the germline V gene are MNHEY and SMNVEV (reference sequence). Trimming removed 3 bases from V and 0 bases from J; junction bases left unmatched: 9. CDR3 size: 17 residues. CDR3 sequence (DNA): TGTGCCAGCAGTTTCCAGGGGGCGCTGGGGATGAACACTGAAGCTTTCTTT. This sequence encodes CASSFQGALGMNTEAFF.

The rearrangement uses TRBV15 and TRBJ2-5; the D is unclear. From germline, CDR1 is LNHNV and CDR2 YYDKDF (reference sequence). V lost 7 bases, J lost 5 bases, and 11 bases lay in between. CDR3 length: 12 amino acids. The CDR3 DNA reads as TGTGCCACCAAGGGCGGAAGGGAGACCCAGTACTTC. Translation gives CATKGGRETQYF.

The chain has TRBV3-1 and TRBJ1-5; TRBD1 is a possible D gene (5 bases). Per germline, CDR1 LGHDT and CDR2 YNNKEL (reference sequence). Trimming pared 0 bases from V and 5 bases from J, leaving 11 bases between. This CDR3 comprises 15 residues. The CDR3 spells CASSQDSGGDQPQHF. CDR3 nucleotide sequence: TGTGCCAGCAGCCAAGATTCGGGGGGAGATCAGCCCCAGCATTTT.

This clonotype was detected many times. The genes are TRBV6-4 and TRBJ2-1, with 10 bases that match TRBD2. The CDR3 runs to 15 residues. Germline V lookup: CDR1 MRHNA, CDR2 SNTAGT. V trimming: 2 bases; J trimming: 3 bases; junction bases outside the gene matches: 1. CDR3 bases: TGTGCCAGCAGTGACACTAGCGGGGACTACAATGAGCAGTTCTTC. Translation gives CASSDTSGDYNEQFF.

The chain joins TRBV12-3 or TRBV12-4 to TRBJ2-7; D is unresolved. Trimming took off 3 bases at V and 4 bases at J, with 7 bases between the two ends. The CDR3 totals 12 residues. CDR3 bases: TGTGCCAGCAGTTTCGACTTGTACGAGCAGTACTTC. This gives the protein CASSFDLYEQYF.

The chain joins TRBV30 to TRBJ2-3; D unresolved. Germline CDR1 reads GTSNPN; CDR2 reads SVGIG (reference sequence). The CDR3 extends over 14 amino acids. Trimming took 4 bases from V and 0 from J, leaving 11 bases between them. This CDR3 reads CAWTREASTDTQYF. The CDR3 DNA follows: TGTGCCTGGACCCGCGAGGCTAGCACAGATACGCAGTATTTT. Using reference TRBV30 and TRBJ2-3 for the parts outside the CDR3, the full variable domain is SQTIHQWPATLVQPVGSPLSLECTVEGTSNPNLYWYRQAAGRGLQLLFYSVGIGQISSEVPQNLSASRPQDRQFILSSKKLLLSDSGFYLCAWTREASTDTQYFGPGTRLTVL.

This chain joins TRBV5-5 and TRBJ1-2; the D gene is possibly TRBD1 (5 bases). V lost 5 bases and J 7 bases, leaving 15 bases between the germline ends. The CDR3 spans 13 residues. Germline V gene lookup returns CDR1 SGHKS and CDR2 YYEKEE (reference sequence). CDR3 coding DNA: TGTGCCAGCAGACCCCGGGAGGGGTTTGGCTACACCTTC. Residues: CASRPREGFGYTF.

The CDR3: CASSPGESVYGYTF. The CDR3 DNA follows: TGTGCCAGCAGCCCCGGGGAGTCTGTCTATGGCTACACCTTC. The gene calls are TRBV7-9 and TRBJ1-2; D remains ambiguous. The CDR3 sequence is 14 residues long. Germline CDR1 is SEHNR and CDR2 is FQNEAQ (reference sequence). With 5 bases removed from V and 4 bases from J, the gap between germline ends came to 14 bases. The full variable domain, completed using reference TRBV7-9 and TRBJ1-2, is DTGVSQNPRHKITKRGQNVTFRCDPISEHNRLYWYRQTLGQGPEFLTYFQNEAQLEKSRLLSDRFSAERPKGSFSTLEIQRTEQGDSAMYLCASSPGESVYGYTFGSGTRLTVV.

The V and J genes are TRBV6-6 and TRBJ2-5; possibly TRBD2 for D (5 bases). Trimming removed 2 bases from V and 11 bases from J, with 15 bases in between. The CDR3 is 13 residues long. CDR1 is MNHNY and CDR2 is SVGAGI in the germline V gene (reference sequence). CDR3 sequence reads: CASSYGEGGEQYF. The CDR3 bases are TGTGCCAGCAGTTACGGAGAGGGCGGAGAGCAGTACTTC.

CDR3: CASGETTYYEQYF. DNA for the CDR3: TGTGCCAGCGGGGAGACTACTTACTACGAGCAGTACTTC. J is TRBJ2-5 and V is TRBV6-5; the D gene is possibly TRBD2 (5 bases). The DNA end is more similar to TRBJ2-7, so the J call may be wrong. CDR3 size: 13 residues. CDR1 is MNHEY and CDR2 is SVGAGI in the germline V gene.

V and J are TRBV12-3 or TRBV12-4 and TRBJ2-3, with unresolved D. The CDR3 covers 12 residues. The V gene lost 4 bases and the J gene lost 6 bases, with 8 bases spanning the gap. The DNA of the CDR3 is TGTGCCAGCAGTTATGACGAGGATACGCAGTATTTT. Protein product: CASSYDEDTQYF.

The rearrangement uses TRBV20-1 and TRBJ2-3; D is unresolved. CDR3 size: 13 residues. Deletions cut 4 bases from V and 2 bases from J, with 10 bases between. Per the germline V gene, CDR1 is DFQATT and CDR2 is SNEGSKA (reference sequence). This CDR3 is CSATPGSTDTQYF. DNA of the CDR3: TGCAGTGCTACTCCAGGTTCCACAGATACGCAGTATTTT.

The rearrangement links TRBV4-2 to TRBJ2-5; maybe TRBD1 (6 bases). V was cut by 4 bases and J by 2 bases, with 11 bases left in between. CDR1 and CDR2 (germline): LGHNA, YNFKEQ. The CDR3 has 14 residues. CDR3 in DNA: TGTGCCAGCAGCCGCCGGGACACTCAAGAGACCCAGTACTTC. This sequence encodes CASSRRDTQETQYF.

V usage is TRBV11-2 and J usage is TRBJ1-2; D may be TRBD1 (5 bases). Germline V lookup: CDR1 SGHAT, CDR2 FQNNGV. V lost 2 bases, J lost 5 bases, and 15 bases lay in between. The CDR3 is made up of 15 amino acids. The CDR3 loop is CASSLLGDRVYGYTF. The CDR3 DNA sequence: TGTGCCAGCAGCTTATTAGGGGATCGTGTTTATGGCTACACCTTC.

This clonotype was detected a few times. The chain links TRBV4-2 to TRBJ2-7; 8 nucleotides agree with TRBD2. CDR1 is LGHNA and CDR2 is YNFKEQ in the germline V gene. V was clipped by 0 bases and J by 0 bases; unmatched bases: 10. CDR3 length: 18 amino acids. The CDR3 region is CASSQDLVSGISSYEQYF. CDR3 nucleotide sequence: TGTGCCAGCAGCCAAGATCTAGTTAGCGGGATCAGCTCCTACGAGCAGTACTTC.